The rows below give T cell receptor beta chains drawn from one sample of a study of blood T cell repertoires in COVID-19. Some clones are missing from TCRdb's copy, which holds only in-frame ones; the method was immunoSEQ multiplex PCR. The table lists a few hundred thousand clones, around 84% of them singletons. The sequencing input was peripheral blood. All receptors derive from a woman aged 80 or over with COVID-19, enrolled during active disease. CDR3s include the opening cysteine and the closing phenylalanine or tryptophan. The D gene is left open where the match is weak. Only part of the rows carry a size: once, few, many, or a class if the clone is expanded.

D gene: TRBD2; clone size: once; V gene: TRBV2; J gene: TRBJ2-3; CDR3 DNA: TGTGCCAGCGGGCCTAGCGGGAAAACAGATACGCAGTATTTT; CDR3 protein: CASGPSGKTDTQYF
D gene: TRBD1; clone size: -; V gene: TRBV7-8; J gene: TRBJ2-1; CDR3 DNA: TGTGCCAGCAGCTTAGCCAGGCCTGGGACAGGGGGCAGTGAGCAGTTCTTC; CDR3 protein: CASSLARPGTGGSEQFF
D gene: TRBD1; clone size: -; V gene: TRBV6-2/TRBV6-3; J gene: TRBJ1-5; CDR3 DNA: TGTGCCAGCAGTTACGGGGGACAGCCAAGCAATCAGCCCCAGCATTTT; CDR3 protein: CASSYGGQPSNQPQHF
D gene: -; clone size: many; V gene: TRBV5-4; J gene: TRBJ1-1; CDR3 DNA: TGTGCCAGCAGCTTGGCTAGACAGGAAGTAGGAGCTTTCTTT; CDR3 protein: CASSLARQEVGAFF
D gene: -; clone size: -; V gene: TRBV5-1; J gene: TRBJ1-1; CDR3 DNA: TGCGCCAGCAACGGGGGGTTGGCCACTGAAGCTTTCTTT; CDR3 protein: CASNGGLATEAFF
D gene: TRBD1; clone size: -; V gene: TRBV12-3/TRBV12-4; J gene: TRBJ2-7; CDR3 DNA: TGTGCCAGCAGTAGACAGGGGGTCCACGAGCAGTACTTC; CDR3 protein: CASSRQGVHEQYF
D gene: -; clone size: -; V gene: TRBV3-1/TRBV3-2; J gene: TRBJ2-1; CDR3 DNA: TGTGCCAGCAGCCAAGTTGGGGCGGGATACAATGAGCAGTTCTTC; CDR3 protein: CASSQVGAGYNEQFF
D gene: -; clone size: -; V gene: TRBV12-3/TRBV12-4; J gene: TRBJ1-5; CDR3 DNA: TGTGCCAGCAGTCTGGACACCTATCAGCCCCAGCATTTT; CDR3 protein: CASSLDTYQPQHF
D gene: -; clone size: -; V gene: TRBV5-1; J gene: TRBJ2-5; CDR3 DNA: TGCGCCAGCAGCTTGAATTATGAGACCCAGTACTTC; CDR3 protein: CASSLNYETQYF
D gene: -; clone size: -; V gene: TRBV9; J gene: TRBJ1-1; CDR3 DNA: TGTGCCAGCAGCGTACTCTCCGGGGAGGGCACTGAAGCTTTCTTT; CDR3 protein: CASSVLSGEGTEAFF
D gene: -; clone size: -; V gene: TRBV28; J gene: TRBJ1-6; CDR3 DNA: TGTGCCAGCACCATTACAGGGTCACAATCACCCCTCCACTTT; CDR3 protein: CASTITGSQSPLHF
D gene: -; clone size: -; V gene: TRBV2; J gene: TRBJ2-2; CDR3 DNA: TGTGCCAGTCGGGGGACGGTCAACCCCGGGGAGCTGTTTTTT; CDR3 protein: CASRGTVNPGELFF